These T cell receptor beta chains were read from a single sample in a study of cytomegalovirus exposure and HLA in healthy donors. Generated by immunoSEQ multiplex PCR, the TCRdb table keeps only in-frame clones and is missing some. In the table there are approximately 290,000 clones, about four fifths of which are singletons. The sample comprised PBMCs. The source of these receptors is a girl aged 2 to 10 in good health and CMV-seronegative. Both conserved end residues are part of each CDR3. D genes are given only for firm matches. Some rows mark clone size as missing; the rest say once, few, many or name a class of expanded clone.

CDR3: CASTHRQDRNVKYTEAFF; DNA: TGTGCCAGCACCCATAGGCAGGACAGGAACGTCAAATACACTGAAGCTTTCTTT; D: -; V: TRBV21-1; J: TRBJ1-1; size: few; length: 18
CDR3: CASSLGGPNRETQYF; DNA: TGTGCCAGCAGTTTGGGGGGACCAAATCGAGAGACCCAGTACTTC; D: -; V: TRBV28; J: TRBJ2-5; size: -; length: 15
CDR3: CASSRQGRKDEKLFF; DNA: TGCGCCAGCAGCAGGCAGGGAAGGAAAGATGAAAAACTGTTTTTT; D: -; V: TRBV4-1; J: TRBJ1-4; size: few; length: 15
CDR3: CASSDEQDPEEKLFF; DNA: TGTGCCAGCAGCGATGAACAGGACCCGGAGGAAAAACTGTTTTTT; D: -; V: TRBV2; J: TRBJ1-4; size: -; length: 15
CDR3: CASSVQGYFTDTQYF; DNA: TGTGCCAGCAGCGTACAGGGGTATTTCACAGATACGCAGTATTTT; D: -; V: TRBV9; J: TRBJ2-3; size: once; length: 15
CDR3: CASSLSVYPYEQYF; DNA: TGTGCCAGCAGCTTATCGGTCTACCCCTACGAGCAGTACTTC; D: -; V: TRBV11-2; J: TRBJ2-7; size: few; length: 14
CDR3: CASSHDTSGANVLTF; DNA: TGTGCCAGCAGTCACGACACCTCTGGGGCCAACGTCCTGACTTTC; D: -; V: TRBV6-1; J: TRBJ2-6; size: -; length: 15
CDR3: CASSFSYEQYF; DNA: TGTGCCAGCAGTTTTTCGTACGAGCAGTACTTC; D: -; V: TRBV28; J: TRBJ2-7; size: -; length: 11
CDR3: CASSQGLASGRGELFF; DNA: TGCGCCAGCAGCCAAGGGTTGGCTAGCGGGAGGGGGGAGCTGTTTTTT; D: TRBD2; V: TRBV4-1; J: TRBJ2-2; size: -; length: 16
CDR3: CASSPDRVHGYTF; DNA: TGTGCCAGCAGTCCCGACAGGGTGCATGGCTACACCTTC; D: TRBD1; V: TRBV28; J: TRBJ1-2; size: once; length: 13
CDR3: CASSLSTGAYEQYF; DNA: TGTGCCAGCAGTTTATCTACGGGGGCCTACGAGCAGTACTTC; D: -; V: TRBV28; J: TRBJ2-7; size: once; length: 14
CDR3: CASSLNPPGTANNEQFF; DNA: TGTGCCAGCAGCCTAAATCCCCCCGGGACAGCGAACAATGAGCAGTTCTTC; D: TRBD1; V: TRBV5-4; J: TRBJ2-1; size: -; length: 17
CDR3: CASSLWRPRVGAGNTIYF; DNA: TGTGCCAGCAGTTTATGGCGTCCGAGGGTGGGGGCCGGAAACACCATATATTTT; D: -; V: TRBV28; J: TRBJ1-3; size: -; length: 18
CDR3: CASSPRLAGADTQYF; DNA: TGTGCCAGCAGCCCCCGACTAGCGGGGGCAGATACGCAGTATTTT; D: TRBD2; V: TRBV7-8; J: TRBJ2-3; size: -; length: 15
CDR3: CASSKTSGGAGELFF; DNA: TGTGCCAGCAGTAAGACTAGCGGGGGGGCTGGGGAGCTGTTTTTT; D: TRBD2; V: TRBV28; J: TRBJ2-2; size: -; length: 15
CDR3: CASSEILPGTEAFF; DNA: TGTGCCAGCAGTGAAATACTCCCAGGCACTGAAGCTTTCTTT; D: -; V: TRBV6-1; J: TRBJ1-1; size: few; length: 14
CDR3: CASSVGPWGTNTEAFF; DNA: TGTGCCAGCAGCGTAGGTCCGTGGGGGACTAACACTGAAGCTTTCTTT; D: -; V: TRBV9; J: TRBJ1-1; size: -; length: 16
CDR3: CASNQPQGQGNTIYF; DNA: TGTGCCAGCAACCAACCACAGGGGCAGGGAAACACCATATATTTT; D: TRBD1; V: TRBV6-4; J: TRBJ1-3; size: -; length: 15
CDR3: CASSLPGTSARVGTQYF; DNA: TGTGCCAGCAGCTTACCTGGGACTAGCGCCCGGGTGGGGACCCAGTACTTC; D: TRBD2; V: TRBV7-6; J: TRBJ2-5; size: -; length: 17